This record concerns one T cell receptor beta chain sequence. These data are taken from a study of response to subunit inactivated influenza vaccine. TCRdb used MiXCR to reprocess the RT-PCR reads, holding one entry per CDR3 protein. The table shows hundreds of thousands of distinct CDR3 sequences, with 11% occurring only once. CDR1 and CDR2 from the germline V gene are MNHNY and SVGAGI (reference sequence). The CDR3 runs to 13 residues. V was clipped by 6 bases and J by 5 bases, with 11 bases between them. Separately, the same data were catalogued under a study of T cells expressing NK-cell markers. This second study says: Scientists made TCR beta cDNA using 5'RACE template switching with UMIs. The same clonotypes also predominated in the CD3+CD56-NKG2C+ fraction of several donors.

The TCR originated in a man between 50 and 59 years old who received an inactivated influenza vaccine. The sample in question was PBMCs from blood, obtained on the day of vaccination. The chain uses TRBV6-6 and TRBJ2-1; D is unresolved. The CDR3 region has the DNA TGTGCCAGCAGCATAAATAGGAACAATGAGCAGTTCTTC. Residues: CASSINRNNEQFF.